The T cell receptor beta chain under discussion was sequenced for a study of early T cells in non-severe SARS-CoV-2 infection. The germline V gene encodes CDR1 KGHSH and CDR2 LQKENI. The ends lost 3 bases at V and 2 bases at J; junction bases unmatched: 7. The CDR3 loop spans 16 amino acids. There are many counts of this clonotype. Individual cDNA molecules received unique molecular identifiers during library preparation. Via MiXCR, TCRdb re-called the 5' RACE reads, giving one row per CDR3 protein. The sample lists 35,000 to 45,000 distinct CDR3 sequences; approximately 10% were seen once. V and J are TRBV18 and TRBJ1-5; 7 bases align to TRBD1. This receptor was taken from an adult who was a healthcare worker with PCR-confirmed SARS-CoV-2 infection or an uninfected control (not recorded which). Sequencing used whole blood. CDR3 in amino acids: CASSPTTGFRNQPQHF. Written as DNA, the CDR3 is TGTGCCAGCTCACCCACGACAGGGTTCCGCAATCAGCCCCAGCATTTT.